This T cell receptor beta chain is from a study of CD8+CD57+ T cells in acquired aplastic anemia. This CDR3 is 14 amino acids long. The junction had 5 bases not matched to a gene; V was cut back by 1 base and J by 6 bases. In germline, CDR1 is GTSNPN, CDR2 SVGIG (reference sequence). TCR beta VDJ and CDR3 were profiled, and genomic DNA was the template. TCRdb processed the reads anew with MiXCR; each CDR3 protein has one entry. The sample holds around 140,000 distinct CDR3 sequences, less than 45% seen once. The receptor comes from a human donor in good health, serving as a control. The chain links TRBV30 to TRBJ2-2; 7 nucleotides line up with TRBD2. The sample taken for sequencing was sorted CD4+, CD8+, or CD8+CD57+ T cells (not recorded which) from PBMCs. The CDR3 region is CAWSAGTTPGELFF. The DNA for the CDR3 is TGTGCCTGGAGTGCAGGGACTACCCCCGGGGAGCTGTTTTTT.